This T cell receptor beta chain was recorded in a study of lymphopenia after photon versus proton radiotherapy. Data came from immunoSEQ multiplex PCR; TCRdb stores just in-frame clones and leaves some out. The sample includes around 19,000 clones, just under 85% of them seen just once. The source material was peripheral blood, sampled from a patient treated with photon-based radiotherapy. The source is a woman aged 50 to 60 with pancreatic cancer.

The CDR3 region has the DNA TGTGCCGCGGACAGAAAGTACTACGAGCAGTACTTC. Its protein is CAADRKYYEQYF. V gene TRBV30 combines with J gene TRBJ2-7, with D possibly TRBD1 on 6 matching bases. The CDR3 consists of 12 residues. Looked up from germline, CDR1 is GTSNPN and CDR2 is SVGIG (reference sequence). V lost 8 bases and J lost 3, with 14 bases in between. Complete variable domain (other parts from reference TRBV30 and TRBJ2-7): SQTIHQWPATLVQPVGSPLSLECTVEGTSNPNLYWYRQAAGRGLQLLFYSVGIGQISSEVPQNLSASRPQDRQFILSSKKLLLSDSGFYLCAADRKYYEQYFGPGTRLTVT.